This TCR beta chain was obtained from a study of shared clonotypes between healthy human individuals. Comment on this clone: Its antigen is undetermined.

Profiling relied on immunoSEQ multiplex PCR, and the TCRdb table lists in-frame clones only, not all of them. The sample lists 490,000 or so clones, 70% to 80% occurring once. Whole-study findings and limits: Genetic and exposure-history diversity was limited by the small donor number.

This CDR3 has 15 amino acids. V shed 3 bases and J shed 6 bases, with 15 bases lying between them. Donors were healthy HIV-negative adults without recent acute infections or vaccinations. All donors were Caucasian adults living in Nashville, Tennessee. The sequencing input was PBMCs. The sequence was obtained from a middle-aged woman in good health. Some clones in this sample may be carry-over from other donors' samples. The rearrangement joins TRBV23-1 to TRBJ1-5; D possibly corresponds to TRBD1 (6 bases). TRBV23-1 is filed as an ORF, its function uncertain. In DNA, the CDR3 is TGCGCCAGCAGTCAGCCCGGGACACGTAGTCAGCCCCAGCATTTT. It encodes CASSQPGTRSQPQHF.